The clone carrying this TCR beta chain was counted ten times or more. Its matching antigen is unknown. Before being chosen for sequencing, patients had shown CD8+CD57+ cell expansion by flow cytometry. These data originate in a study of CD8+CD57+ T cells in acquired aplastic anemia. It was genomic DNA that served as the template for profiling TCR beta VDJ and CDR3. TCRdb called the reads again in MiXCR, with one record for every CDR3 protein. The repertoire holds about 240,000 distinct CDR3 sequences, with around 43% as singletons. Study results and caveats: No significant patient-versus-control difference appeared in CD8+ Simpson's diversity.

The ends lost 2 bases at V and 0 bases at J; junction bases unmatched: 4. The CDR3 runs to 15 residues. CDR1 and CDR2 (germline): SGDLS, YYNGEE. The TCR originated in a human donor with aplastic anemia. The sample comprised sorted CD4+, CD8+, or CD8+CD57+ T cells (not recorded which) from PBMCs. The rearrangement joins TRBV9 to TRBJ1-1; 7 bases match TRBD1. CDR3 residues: CASSVTGAMNTEAFF. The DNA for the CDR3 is TGTGCCAGCAGCGTCACAGGGGCAATGAACACTGAAGCTTTCTTT.